These 3 T cell receptor beta chains share one sample of origin, sequenced in a study of tumor and adjacent non-tumor tissue in lung cancer (dated by TCRdb to 2016 to 2018). Library preparation employed multiplex PCR. Sequenced on an Illumina HiSeq 2500. TCRbeta libraries were constructed through three rounds of nested PCR with primers (Table S4) according to protocols modified from ARM-PCR. TCRdb reanalyzed the raw reads on its own, using fastp at Q25 for trimming and MiXCR for clone calling, and kept in-frame beta chains. When rows share a CDR3 protein, they turn into one entry using the most common DNA and genes. This sample holds around 200,000 distinct CDR3 sequences; about two thirds were observed only once. Under 30% of the sample belongs to the ten largest clones. Bulk unsorted tissue served as the source for RNA extraction, and RNA quality was assessed using a NanoDrop ND-1000 and an Agilent 2100.

The specimen sequenced was lung tumor tissue. The receptors here all came from a man aged 55 to 70 with non-small cell lung cancer.

This clonotype was found once. The V gene is TRBV29-1, the J gene TRBJ2-3, with 15 nucleotides matching TRBD2. The CDR3 length is 15 residues. The germline CDR1 and CDR2 sequences are SQVTM and ANQGSEA. V was clipped by 5 bases and J by 5 bases; unmatched bases: 5. The CDR3 sequence: CSVKGLAGGRDTQYF. The CDR3 nucleotides read TGCAGCGTTAAGGGACTAGCGGGGGGCAGAGATACGCAGTATTTT.

With regard to this clonotype: Sequence at one end of the junction differs from germline and may be a read error. The V call is TRBV5-6, the J call TRBJ2-1, with 7 bases aligning to TRBD2. CDR1 is SGHDT and CDR2 is YYEEEE in the germline V gene. The CDR3 runs to 15 residues. The CDR3 protein is CASSLLAGERNEEFF. CDR3 DNA: TGTGCCAGCAGCTTGTTGGCGGGAGAACGCAATGAGGAGTTCTTC.

As regards this clonotype: Because the CDR3 is missing its conserved closing phenylalanine or tryptophan, this is likely a read error. This chain uses TRBV11-3 with TRBJ2-3; D is perhaps TRBD1 or TRBD2 (5 bases each). CDR3 length: 14 amino acids. The ends were cut back, 1 base at V and 6 bases at J, with 11 bases in the middle. Germline CDR1 is SGHNT and CDR2 is YENEEA. CDR3 DNA: TGTGCCAGCAGCTTAGGACTGGGGACCGATACGCAGTATTAT. Encoded protein: CASSLGLGTDTQYY.